This TCR beta chain was captured by sequencing in a study of T cell repertoires in cytomegalovirus infection. The overall study: Both a matching HLA type and CMV infection were indicated by public TCR beta signatures. Study results and limitations: Ex vivo responses were dominated by HLA-C-restricted CMV-specific TCR beta clonotypes. Cumulative frequency of public TCR beta families picked out carriers of CMV plus the relevant HLA.

TCRdb called the reads again in MiXCR, with one record for every CDR3 protein. The sample shows 450,000 to 600,000 distinct CDR3 sequences, over 9% of them seen only once. The germline V gene has CDR1 SGHVS and CDR2 FQNEAQ. The CDR3 is 13 residues long. The table lists this clonotype with many counts. The antigen is unknown. The junction and the germline gene differ at one end; a read error may be behind it. Sequencing was carried out using PBMCs. The V and J genes are TRBV7-8 and TRBJ2-1, with TRBD1 matching 7 bases. The TCR sequence derives from a human donor in good health (CMV status not recorded). Some clones in this sample may be carry-over from other donors' samples. Written as DNA, the CDR3 is TGTGCCAGCAGCTTAGCTAGACAGGGCCCCTACGACTTC. Translating it yields CASSLARQGPYDF.